These T cell receptor beta chains were read from a single sample in a study of cytomegalovirus exposure and HLA in healthy donors. The method was immunoSEQ multiplex PCR; TCRdb's version includes in-frame clones alone and lacks a portion of them. Of approximately 170,000 clones detected, 80% to 85% appear once; the ten largest clones hold roughly 2%. Sequenced sample: PBMCs. These receptors all come from a human donor in good health. CDR3s leave out the opening cysteine and the closing phenylalanine or tryptophan. D genes are given only for firm matches.

cdr3_aa j_call v_call d_call
ASRTRGGYT TRBJ1-2 TRBV7-2 .
ASSEYRPGGRSNYGYT TRBJ1-2 TRBV25-1 TRBD1
ASSPGTTSQETQY TRBJ2-5 TRBV11-3 TRBD2
ASSLYSAGGKHEQY . TRBV27 TRBD2
ASSRALAGASTDTQY TRBJ2-3 TRBV4-3 TRBD2
ASSEDRGLGYT TRBJ1-2 TRBV7-2 TRBD1
ASSRGQGFPNSPLH TRBJ1-6 TRBV5-1 TRBD1
ASSNRQVKETQY TRBJ2-5 TRBV19 .
AISESGAANEKLF TRBJ1-4 TRBV10-3 .
ASSRTSGLTDTQY TRBJ2-3 TRBV5-1 TRBD2
ASSFRGHRGDSGNTIY TRBJ1-3 TRBV7-8 TRBD1
ASNRDSDTQY TRBJ2-3 TRBV25-1 .
AINEGGVDEQY TRBJ2-7 TRBV10-3 TRBD1
ASSSGGTQY TRBJ2-5 TRBV7-2 TRBD1
ASSNTANEKLF TRBJ1-4 TRBV6-6 .
ASSLSRDRGFEQY TRBJ2-7 TRBV5-4 TRBD1
ASSQVWGRTNEKLF TRBJ1-4 TRBV4-3 .
ASSLSGTSTDTQY TRBJ2-3 TRBV5-6 TRBD2
ASSNRGLSGELF TRBJ2-2 TRBV19 TRBD1
ASTRLQGVGNTIY TRBJ1-3 TRBV6-5 TRBD1
ASGPSMIHEQF TRBJ2-1 TRBV27 .
SSSLLGHEQY TRBJ2-7 TRBV7-9 .
GDRVRNQPQH TRBJ1-5 TRBV21-1 .
ASSEVQGASNQPQH TRBJ1-5 TRBV19 .
ASSPRTGPYGYT TRBJ1-2 TRBV9 TRBD1
ASSQDRASGGTGELF TRBJ2-2 TRBV4-3 TRBD2
ASSTDRANEQF TRBJ2-1 TRBV6-4 TRBD1
ACTGGTEAF TRBJ1-1 TRBV2 TRBD1
ASTPGQDVSYEQY TRBJ2-7 TRBV19 TRBD1
ASSEVSGGSTDTQY TRBJ2-3 TRBV6-1 TRBD2
ASSQDRGLIDEQY TRBJ2-7 TRBV2 TRBD1
ASKKGANTEAF TRBJ1-1 TRBV11-3 TRBD1
ASSQDQARLNNEQF TRBJ2-1 TRBV4-1 .
ASSEALKGPYGYP TRBJ1-2 TRBV2 .
ASSEGRGEHYGYT TRBJ1-2 TRBV2 TRBD1
ASSVTANTEAF TRBJ1-1 TRBV11-2 .
ASSYRGVNEQY TRBJ2-7 TRBV6-6 .
ASSQEDSYTEAF TRBJ1-1 TRBV4-1 .
ASSLVLAGGLGSTDTQY TRBJ2-3 TRBV5-1 TRBD2
ASSLSDYEQY TRBJ2-7 TRBV11-3 .